This T cell receptor (beta chain) was recovered during a study of T cells in Graves' hyperthyroidism and ophthalmopathy (dated by TCRdb to the late 2010s). Background for the entire study: Peripheral blood samples were taken at initial diagnosis, before any treatment was given. Prospective prediction of ophthalmopathy was tested in an independent validation cohort consisting of roughly 19 hyperthyroidism patients and around 16 patients who later progressed to ophthalmopathy. The 100 or so discovery patients were divided at random into training and test sets in a 7:3 ratio. In addition, the study compared T-cell repertoires in thyroid tissue and in blood from six Graves' hyperthyroidism patients. Following sampling, methimazole starting at 30 mg daily was given to hyperthyroidism patients, and high-dose intravenous methylprednisolone was given to ophthalmopathy patients. According to the paper, TCR Vbeta CDR3 sequencing was carried out on 135 peripheral blood samples, which came from 40 to 45 ophthalmopathy, roughly 75 hyperthyroidism and 17 progressor patients. A discovery cohort of roughly 100 patients, 43 with Graves' ophthalmopathy and 57 with stable Graves' hyperthyroidism, was used to find distinguishing TCR V-J signatures.

Study-level results and caveats: During validation, the model predicted progression to ophthalmopathy a median of about 6.5 months ahead of onset, with around 71% sensitivity and around 73% specificity. Sample size was not statistically predetermined, and blinding of investigators to group allocation was not performed. Most expanded thyroid clonotypes (frequency above 0.001) were also found in blood, which suggests that blood repertoires may mirror thyroid immune responses. In cross-validation, a model built on a 13 V-J signature told ophthalmopathy apart from stable hyperthyroidism with 85% to 90% sensitivity and around 84% specificity, and in testing the same model reached 80%/75%.

The TCR beta CDR3 regions were amplified from RNA transcripts. The TCR CDR3 was subjected to a first round of RT-PCR using the HTBI primer set and the Qiagen OneStep RT-PCR kit. The libraries were constructed in a second round of multiplex PCR and then size-selected and purified. Libraries were sequenced paired-end with 100 bp reads on an Illumina HiSeq2000. The authors' analysis ran thus. SOAPnuke was used to process the raw data, removing reads that contained adapters or uncalled bases, had a mean Phred below 15, or lacked an exact match to the constant primer or identifier. COPE v1.2.5 was used to merge high-quality paired reads, and clonotypes were defined as unique nucleotide sequences. MiTCR v1.1 was used to align the clonotypes against IMGT TRBV, TRBD and TRBJ reference segments. The analysis was restricted to V-J combinations with a frequency above 0.0001, which together covered 99.2% of the repertoires. The TCS score was defined as the ratio of F50 (clonal expansion) to E x V (chaos), calculated using BLOSUM62-based TCRdist between CDR3 peptides within each V-J. Welch's t-statistics and random forest reduced roughly 500 V-J features to 10 to 15, which were used in a naive Bayes classifier (R e1071). Starting from the raw public reads, TCRdb applied fastp trimming at Q25, assembled clones with MiXCR and retained in-frame beta chains. Under each unique CDR3 protein, matching rows form one entry showing the most common genes and DNA. TCRdb, not the authors, supplied the V and J calls. The sample table contains about 600,000 distinct CDR3 sequences; only one count was recorded for roughly 15% of them. Of the sample, more than 3% falls within the top ten clones.

In the case of this clonotype: Its antigen is still unknown. Because the CDR3 is missing its conserved closing phenylalanine or tryptophan, this is likely a read error.

Ophthalmopathy patients had moderately to severely active disease, Clinical Activity Score of at least 3, NOSPECS grade of at least 4, and duration under 3 months. Patients with uncontrolled infections, other autoimmune diseases, pregnancy or lactation were excluded. Diagnoses relied on clinical symptoms, serum thyroxine and TRAb, thyroid ultrasound and orbital computed tomography. PBMCs were isolated from approximately 10 ml of fresh peripheral blood by Ficoll-Paque density gradient centrifugation. Trizol reagent was used to extract total RNA, and RNA quality was then checked on an Agilent 2100 Bioanalyzer. The CDR3 has 13 residues if both end residues are counted. Of the read, only the CDR3 DNA is kept; its 39 bases are in frame from base 1. V loses 5 bases, J loses 3 bases, and the germline ends lie 10 bases apart. CDR1 and CDR2 are read off the germline V gene (reference sequence) as MNHEY and SMNVEV.

The sequence joins TRBV27 to TRBJ1-1; the D gene remains uncertain. The sample consisted of blood. The receptor comes from a woman in her 40s with Graves' ophthalmopathy. The CDR3 region has the sequence CASSIRVDTEAFS. The DNA is as follows: TGTGCCAGCAGTATTAGGGTCGACACTGAAGCTTTCTCT.